The rows below give T cell receptor beta chains drawn from one sample of a study of blood T cell repertoires in COVID-19. Assay used: immunoSEQ multiplex PCR; TCRdb lists only in-frame clones, some missing. The data contain 310,000 or so clones, roughly nine tenths of them singletons. The specimen was PBMCs or T cells enriched from blood (not recorded which). These receptors all stem from a woman between 35 and 50 years old who had recovered from COVID-19. CDR3s include the opening cysteine and the closing phenylalanine or tryptophan. The D gene is left open where the match is weak. A clone size is listed for some rows: how often the clone was seen (once, few, many), or a class if it is expanded.

V	J	size	length	D	DNA	CDR3
TRBV30	TRBJ1-5	few	14	TRBD1	TGTGCCTGGAGCCGAGGGGGCACTAATCAGCCCCAGCATTTT	CAWSRGGTNQPQHF
TRBV15	TRBJ2-2	NA	16	TRBD1	TGTGCCACCAGCAGACAACGGGACAGGGGGCCCGGGGAGCTGTTTTTT	CATSRQRDRGPGELFF
TRBV11-2	TRBJ2-5	NA	13	NA	TGTGCCAGCAGCCAAACAAGAAAAGAGACCCAGTACTTC	CASSQTRKETQYF
TRBV7-9	TRBJ1-5	NA	14	NA	TGTGCCAGCATGCCTGCCAGGGGAAATCAGCCCCAGCATTTT	CASMPARGNQPQHF
TRBV4-1	TRBJ2-3	NA	15	TRBD1	TGCGCCAGCGCCGGGGACAGCGGTGGTACAGATACGCAGTATTTT	CASAGDSGGTDTQYF
TRBV5-1	TRBJ1-2	NA	11	NA	TGCGCCAGCAGCCCTGGGAGTGGCTACACCTTC	CASSPGSGYTF
TRBV27	TRBJ1-2	once	12	TRBD1	TGTGCCAGCAGTCCGGGACAGGCCAGGATATTCTTC	CASSPGQARIFF
TRBV7-9	TRBJ1-2	NA	13	NA	TGTGCCAGCAGCACAGCGGGCGGTTGGGGCTACACCTTC	CASSTAGGWGYTF
TRBV3-1/TRBV3-2	TRBJ2-2	once	17	TRBD2	TGTGCCAGCAGCCAAGTCAATTTAGCGGGAGTCACCGGGGAGCTGTTTTTT	CASSQVNLAGVTGELFF
TRBV2	TRBJ1-5	NA	15	TRBD1	TGTGCCAGCAGCGACGGGACAGGCCGTAATCAGCCCCAGCATTTT	CASSDGTGRNQPQHF
TRBV28	TRBJ2-7	NA	15	NA	TGTGCCAGCAGTTTACCCTACGAACTGAATTACGAGCAGTACTTC	CASSLPYELNYEQYF
TRBV6-1	TRBJ2-5	NA	15	TRBD2	TGTGCCAGCAGTGAAGCGGGAGGGCGGGGGGAGACCCAGTACTTC	CASSEAGGRGETQYF
TRBV19	TRBJ1-1	NA	13	TRBD1	TGTGCCAGTAGGCGGACAGGGAACACTGAAGCTTTCTTT	CASRRTGNTEAFF
TRBV3-1/TRBV3-2	TRBJ2-2	once	15	NA	TGTGCCAGCAGCCAAGAGGCGGGACCCACCGGGGAGCTGTTTTTT	CASSQEAGPTGELFF
TRBV12-3/TRBV12-4	TRBJ2-3	NA	13	TRBD2	TGTGCCAGCAGTTATCTAGCGGGAGATACGCAGTATTTT	CASSYLAGDTQYF
TRBV4-1	TRBJ2-7	NA	15	NA	TGCGCCACACAGCTTTCTGGGACACACTCCTACGAGCAGTACTTC	CATQLSGTHSYEQYF
TRBV28	TRBJ1-1	NA	13	NA	TGTGCCAGCAGTTTACAAGGGGTCACTGAAGCTTTCTTT	CASSLQGVTEAFF
TRBV5-1	TRBJ2-1	NA	11	NA	TGCGCCAGCCGTCTGGCCAATGAGCAGTTCTTC	CASRLANEQFF
TRBV5-1	TRBJ2-2	few	14	TRBD2	TGCGCCAGCGGGGAGGGAGCGGACACCGGGGAGCTGTTTTTT	CASGEGADTGELFF
TRBV7-8	TRBJ2-5	NA	13	TRBD2	TGTGCCAGCAGCTTAGCGCGGGGGGAGACCCAGTACTTC	CASSLARGETQYF
TRBV9	TRBJ2-1	NA	13	NA	TGTGCCAGTGACGGGGGAGAGGGCAATGAGCAGTTCTTC	CASDGGEGNEQFF
TRBV4-3	TRBJ2-7	NA	13	NA	TGCGCCAGCAGCAAAGGGAGCTCCTACGAGCAGTACTTC	CASSKGSSYEQYF
TRBV5-1	TRBJ1-1	NA	16	TRBD1	TGCGCCAGCAGCTTTAATCCGGGACAGGGCCGAACTGAAGCTTTCTTT	CASSFNPGQGRTEAFF
TRBV6-5	TRBJ1-1	NA	14	NA	TGTGCCAGCAGTTACCGTCCGGGGGACACTGAAGCTTTCTTT	CASSYRPGDTEAFF
TRBV18	TRBJ2-3	NA	15	NA	TGTGCCAGCTCATTCTCCGGGATGAGCACAGATACGCAGTATTTT	CASSFSGMSTDTQYF
TRBV28	TRBJ1-3	NA	13	NA	TGTGCCAGCGGGGGGGCCCTAAGGGGCACCATATATTTT	CASGGALRGTIYF
TRBV7-2	TRBJ2-5	NA	14	NA	TGTGCCAGCAGCTTAGGACTAGGGACCGAGACCCAGTACTTC	CASSLGLGTETQYF
TRBV2	TRBJ2-5	NA	14	TRBD2	TGTGCCAGCACCCCCCAACGACTAGCCGAGACCCAGTACTTC	CASTPQRLAETQYF
TRBV6-4	TRBJ2-2	NA	13	NA	TGTGCCAGCAGTGACAGGGGCACCGGGGAGCTGTTTTTT	CASSDRGTGELFF
TRBV6-1	TRBJ1-5	once	13	NA	TGTGCCAGCAGTGAATCGGTAAATCAGCCCCAGCATTTT	CASSESVNQPQHF
TRBV24-1	TRBJ1-5	once	14	NA	TGTGCCACCAGTGCTTCACAGGCAAATCAGCCCCAGCATTTT	CATSASQANQPQHF
TRBV2	TRBJ2-7	NA	14	TRBD2	TGTGCCAGCAGTCTAGCGGCTACCTCCTACGAGCAGTACTTC	CASSLAATSYEQYF
TRBV5-1	TRBJ1-2	NA	12	NA	TGCGCCAGTTCGCTCGGTCAGGGTGGCTACACCTTC	CASSLGQGGYTF
TRBV9	TRBJ1-2	NA	17	NA	TGTGCCAGCAGCCCCTACCCCGGGACAATATCGGACTATGGCTACACCTTC	CASSPYPGTISDYGYTF
TRBV30	TRBJ1-5	few	13	NA	TGTGCCTGGAGCCATGGCAGCAATCAGCCCCAGCATTTT	CAWSHGSNQPQHF
TRBV14	TRBJ2-1	NA	14	NA	TGTGCCAGCAGCCAAGTAGTCTCCTACAATGAGCAGTTCTTC	CASSQVVSYNEQFF
TRBV7-2	TRBJ1-2	NA	14	NA	TGTGCCATTACGCTGGACACCTCTAACTATGGCTACACCTTC	CAITLDTSNYGYTF